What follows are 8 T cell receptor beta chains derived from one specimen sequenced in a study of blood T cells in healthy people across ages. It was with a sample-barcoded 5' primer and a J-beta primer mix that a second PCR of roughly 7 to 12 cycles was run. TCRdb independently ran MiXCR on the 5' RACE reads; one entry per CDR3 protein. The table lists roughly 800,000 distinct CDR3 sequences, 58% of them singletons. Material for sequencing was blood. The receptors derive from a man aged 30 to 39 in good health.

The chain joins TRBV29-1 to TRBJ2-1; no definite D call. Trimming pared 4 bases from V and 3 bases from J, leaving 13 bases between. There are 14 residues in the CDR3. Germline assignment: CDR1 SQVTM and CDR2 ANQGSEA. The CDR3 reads CSVAEWDLYNEQFF. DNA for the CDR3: TGCAGCGTTGCGGAATGGGATCTCTACAATGAGCAGTTCTTC.

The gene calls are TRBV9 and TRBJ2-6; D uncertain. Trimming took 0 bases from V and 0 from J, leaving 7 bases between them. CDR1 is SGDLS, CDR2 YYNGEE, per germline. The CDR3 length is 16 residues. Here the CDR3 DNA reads TGTGCCAGCAGCGTAGCCGATATCTCTGGGGCCAACGTCCTGACTTTC. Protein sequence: CASSVADISGANVLTF.

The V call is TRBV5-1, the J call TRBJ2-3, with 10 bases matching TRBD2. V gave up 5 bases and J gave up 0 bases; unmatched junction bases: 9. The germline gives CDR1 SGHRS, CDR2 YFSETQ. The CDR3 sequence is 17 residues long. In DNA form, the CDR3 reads TGCGCCAGCAGGCCACTAGCGGGGCTCTCTAGCACAGATACGCAGTATTTT. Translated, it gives CASRPLAGLSSTDTQYF.

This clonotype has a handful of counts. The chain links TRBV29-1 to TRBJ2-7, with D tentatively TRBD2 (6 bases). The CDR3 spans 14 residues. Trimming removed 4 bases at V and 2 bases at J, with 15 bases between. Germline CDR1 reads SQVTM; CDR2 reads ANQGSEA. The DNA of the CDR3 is TGCAGCGTTGTGGTAGCGGCGCAAGCCTACGAGCAGTACTTC. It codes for CSVVVAAQAYEQYF.

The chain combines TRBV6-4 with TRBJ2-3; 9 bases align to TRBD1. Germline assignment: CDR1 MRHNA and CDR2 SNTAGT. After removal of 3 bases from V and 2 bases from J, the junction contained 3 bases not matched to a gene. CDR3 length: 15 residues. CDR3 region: CASSETGGHTDTQYF. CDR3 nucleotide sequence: TGTGCCAGCAGTGAGACAGGGGGTCACACAGATACGCAGTATTTT.

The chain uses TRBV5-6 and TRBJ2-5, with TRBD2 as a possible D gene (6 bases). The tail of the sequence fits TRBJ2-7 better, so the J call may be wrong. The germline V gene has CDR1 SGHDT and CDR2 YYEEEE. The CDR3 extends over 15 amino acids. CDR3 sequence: CASSSAGLVGYEQYF. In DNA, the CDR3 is TGTGCCAGCAGCTCGGCGGGGCTAGTTGGGTACGAGCAGTACTTC.

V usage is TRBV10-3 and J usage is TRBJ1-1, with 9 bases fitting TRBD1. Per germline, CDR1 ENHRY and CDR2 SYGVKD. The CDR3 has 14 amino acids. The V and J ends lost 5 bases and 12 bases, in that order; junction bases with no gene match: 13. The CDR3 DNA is TGTGCCATCAGTCAGGGTGGACAGGGGAGGAGAACTTTCTTT. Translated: CAISQGGQGRRTFF.

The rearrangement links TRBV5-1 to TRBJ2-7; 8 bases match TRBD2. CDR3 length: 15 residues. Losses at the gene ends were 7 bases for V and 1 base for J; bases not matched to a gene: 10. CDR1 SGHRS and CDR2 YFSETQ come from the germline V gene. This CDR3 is CASRDITSGSYEQYF. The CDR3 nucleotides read TGCGCCAGCCGAGATATAACTAGCGGTTCCTACGAGCAGTACTTC. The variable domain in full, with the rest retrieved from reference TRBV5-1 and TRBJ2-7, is KAGVTQTPRYLIKTRGQQVTLSCSPISGHRSVSWYQQTPGQGLQFLFEYFSETQRNKGNFPGRFSGRQFSNSRSEMNVSTLELGDSALYLCASRDITSGSYEQYFGPGTRLTVT.